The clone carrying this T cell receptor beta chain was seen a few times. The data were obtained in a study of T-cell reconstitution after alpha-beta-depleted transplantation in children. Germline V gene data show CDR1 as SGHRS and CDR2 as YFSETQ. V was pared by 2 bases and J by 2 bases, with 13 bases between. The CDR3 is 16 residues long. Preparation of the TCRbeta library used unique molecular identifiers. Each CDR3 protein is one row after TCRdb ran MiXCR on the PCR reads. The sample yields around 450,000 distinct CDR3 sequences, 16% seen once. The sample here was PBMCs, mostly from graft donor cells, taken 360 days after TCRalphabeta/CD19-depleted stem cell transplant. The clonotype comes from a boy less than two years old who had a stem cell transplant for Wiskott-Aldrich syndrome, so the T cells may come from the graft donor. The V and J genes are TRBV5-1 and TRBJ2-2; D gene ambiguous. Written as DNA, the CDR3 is TGCGCCAGCAGCTTTTACGGTACAAGAAACACCGGGGAGCTGTTTTTT. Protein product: CASSFYGTRNTGELFF.